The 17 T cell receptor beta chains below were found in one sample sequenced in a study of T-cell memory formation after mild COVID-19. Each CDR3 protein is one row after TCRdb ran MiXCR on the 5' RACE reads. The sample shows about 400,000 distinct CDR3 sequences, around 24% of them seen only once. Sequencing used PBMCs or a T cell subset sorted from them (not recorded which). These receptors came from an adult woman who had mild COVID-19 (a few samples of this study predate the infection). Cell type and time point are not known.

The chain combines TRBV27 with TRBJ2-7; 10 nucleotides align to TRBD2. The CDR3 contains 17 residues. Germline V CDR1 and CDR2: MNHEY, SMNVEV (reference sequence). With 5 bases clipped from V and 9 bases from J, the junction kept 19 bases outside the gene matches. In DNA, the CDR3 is TGTGCCAGCAGTCATCATGGGACTAGCGCCTCACTTTCGGGGCAGTACTTC. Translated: CASSHHGTSASLSGQYF.

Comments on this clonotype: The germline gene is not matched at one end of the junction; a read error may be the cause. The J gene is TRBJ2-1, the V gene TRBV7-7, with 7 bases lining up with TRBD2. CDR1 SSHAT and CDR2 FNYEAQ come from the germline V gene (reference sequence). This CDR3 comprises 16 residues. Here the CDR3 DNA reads TGTGCTAGCAGCTTAGAAACTAGCGACGGCTACAATGAGCAGTTCTTC. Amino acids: CASSLETSDGYNEQFF.

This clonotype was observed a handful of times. CDR3 in DNA: TGTGCCAGCAGTCTCGGACAGGGGGCCCGTTATGGCTACACCTTC. Its protein product is CASSLGQGARYGYTF. The chain uses TRBV7-9 and TRBJ1-2; 11 nucleotides agree with TRBD1. The CDR3 runs to 15 residues. Germline V CDR1 and CDR2: SEHNR, FQNEAQ (reference sequence). V lost 6 bases to trimming and J lost 5 bases; unmatched junction nucleotides: 8.

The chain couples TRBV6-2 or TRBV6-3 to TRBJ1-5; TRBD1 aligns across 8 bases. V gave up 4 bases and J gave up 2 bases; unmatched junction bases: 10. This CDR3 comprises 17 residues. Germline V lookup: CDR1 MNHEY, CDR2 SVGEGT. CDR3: CASSFEAGGRRNQPQHF. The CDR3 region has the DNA TGTGCCAGCAGTTTCGAGGCAGGGGGCAGGCGCAATCAGCCCCAGCATTTT.

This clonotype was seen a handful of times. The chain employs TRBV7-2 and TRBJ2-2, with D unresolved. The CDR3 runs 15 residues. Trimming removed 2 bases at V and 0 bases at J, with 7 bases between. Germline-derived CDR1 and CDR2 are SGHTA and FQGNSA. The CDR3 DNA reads TGTGCCAGCAGCTTAAGCCAGACGAACACCGGGGAGCTGTTTTTT. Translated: CASSLSQTNTGELFF.

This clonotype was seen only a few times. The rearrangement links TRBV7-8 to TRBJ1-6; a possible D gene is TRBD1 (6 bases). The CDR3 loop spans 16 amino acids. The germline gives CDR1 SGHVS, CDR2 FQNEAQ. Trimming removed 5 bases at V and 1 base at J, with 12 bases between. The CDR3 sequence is CASSPRTVSYNSPLHF. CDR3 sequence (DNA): TGTGCCAGCAGCCCCCGGACAGTATCCTATAATTCACCCCTCCACTTT.

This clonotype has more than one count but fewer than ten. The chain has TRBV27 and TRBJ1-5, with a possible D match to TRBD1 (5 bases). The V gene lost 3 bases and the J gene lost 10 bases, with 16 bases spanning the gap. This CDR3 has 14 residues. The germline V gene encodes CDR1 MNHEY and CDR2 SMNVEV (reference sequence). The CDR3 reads CASSLTRVDGPQHF. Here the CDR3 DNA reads TGTGCCAGCAGTTTGACCAGGGTTGATGGACCCCAGCATTTT.

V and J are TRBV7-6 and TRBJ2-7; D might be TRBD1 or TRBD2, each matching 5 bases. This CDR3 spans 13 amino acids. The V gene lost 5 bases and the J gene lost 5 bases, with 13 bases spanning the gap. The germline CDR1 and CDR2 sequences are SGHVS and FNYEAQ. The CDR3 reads CASSGVGEHEQYF. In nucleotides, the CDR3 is TGTGCCAGCAGCGGGGTGGGGGAGCACGAGCAGTACTTC.

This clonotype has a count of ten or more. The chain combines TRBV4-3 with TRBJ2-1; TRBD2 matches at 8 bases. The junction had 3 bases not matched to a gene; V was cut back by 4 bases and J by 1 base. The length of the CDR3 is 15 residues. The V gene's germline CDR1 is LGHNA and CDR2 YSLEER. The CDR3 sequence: CASSPSGGSYNEQFF. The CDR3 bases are TGCGCCAGCAGCCCGTCGGGAGGGTCCTACAATGAGCAGTTCTTC.

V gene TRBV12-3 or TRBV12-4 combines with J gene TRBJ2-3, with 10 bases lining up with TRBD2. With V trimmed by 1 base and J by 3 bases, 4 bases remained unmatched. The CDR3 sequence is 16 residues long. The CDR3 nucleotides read TGTGCCAGCAGTTTAGGGGGACTAGCGTTAACAGATACGCAGTATTTT. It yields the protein CASSLGGLALTDTQYF.

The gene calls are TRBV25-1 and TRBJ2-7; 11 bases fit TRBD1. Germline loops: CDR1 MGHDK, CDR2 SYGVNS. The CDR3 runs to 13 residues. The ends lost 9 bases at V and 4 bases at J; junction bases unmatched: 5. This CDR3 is CASGQGASYEQYF. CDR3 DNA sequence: TGTGCCAGTGGACAGGGGGCATCTTACGAGCAGTACTTC.

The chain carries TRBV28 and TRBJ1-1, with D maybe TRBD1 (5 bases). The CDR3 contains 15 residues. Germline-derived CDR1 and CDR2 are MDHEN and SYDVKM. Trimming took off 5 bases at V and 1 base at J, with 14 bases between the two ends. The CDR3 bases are TGTGCCAGCAGTAACTCGGGACTCCGGAACACTGAAGCTTTCTTT. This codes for CASSNSGLRNTEAFF.

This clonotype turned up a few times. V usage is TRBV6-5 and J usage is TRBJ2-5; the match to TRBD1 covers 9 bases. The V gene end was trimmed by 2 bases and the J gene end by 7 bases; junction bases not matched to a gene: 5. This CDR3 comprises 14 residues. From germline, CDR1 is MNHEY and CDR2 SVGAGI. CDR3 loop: CASSYGDREGTQYF. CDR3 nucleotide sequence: TGTGCCAGCAGTTACGGGGACAGGGAAGGGACCCAGTACTTC.

CDR3 in DNA: TGCGCCAGCAGTGCGAGATCAACTAATGAAAAACTGTTTTTT. Its translation: CASSARSTNEKLFF. V gene TRBV5-1 combines with J gene TRBJ1-4; the D is unclear. Trimming removed 5 bases from V and 0 bases from J, with 8 bases in between. Looked up from germline, CDR1 is SGHRS and CDR2 is YFSETQ. This CDR3 is built from 14 residues.

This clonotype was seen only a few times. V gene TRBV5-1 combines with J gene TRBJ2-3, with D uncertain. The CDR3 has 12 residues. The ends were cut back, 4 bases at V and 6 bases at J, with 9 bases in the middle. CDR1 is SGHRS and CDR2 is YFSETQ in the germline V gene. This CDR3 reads CASSGETDTQYF. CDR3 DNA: TGCGCCAGCAGCGGGGAAACGGATACGCAGTATTTT.

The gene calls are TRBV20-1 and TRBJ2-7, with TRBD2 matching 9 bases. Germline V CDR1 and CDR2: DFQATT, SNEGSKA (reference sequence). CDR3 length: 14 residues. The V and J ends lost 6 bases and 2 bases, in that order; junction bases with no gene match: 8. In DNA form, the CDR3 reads TGCAGTGCCGAGACTAGCGGAGTGACCTACGAGCAGTACTTC. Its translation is CSAETSGVTYEQYF.

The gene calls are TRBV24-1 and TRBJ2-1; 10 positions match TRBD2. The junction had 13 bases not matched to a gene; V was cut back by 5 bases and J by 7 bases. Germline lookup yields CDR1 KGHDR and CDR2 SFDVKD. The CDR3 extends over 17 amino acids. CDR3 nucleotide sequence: TGTGCCACCAGTGGCAACGAGCGGGGGGGCAGTAGGAATGAGCAGTTCTTC. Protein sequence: CATSGNERGGSRNEQFF.